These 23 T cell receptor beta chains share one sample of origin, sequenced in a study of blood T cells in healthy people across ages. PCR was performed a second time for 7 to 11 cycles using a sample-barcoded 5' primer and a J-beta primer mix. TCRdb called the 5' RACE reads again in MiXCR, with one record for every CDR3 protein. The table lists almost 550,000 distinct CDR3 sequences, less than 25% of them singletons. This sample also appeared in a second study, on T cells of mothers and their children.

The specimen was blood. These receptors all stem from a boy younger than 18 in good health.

The CDR3 reads CASSRLVGTGDSPLHF. DNA for the CDR3: TGTGCCAGCAGCCGACTGGTCGGGACAGGGGATTCACCCCTCCACTTT. The rearrangement joins TRBV3-1 to TRBJ1-6; 10 bases match TRBD1. The junction had 8 bases not matched to a gene; V was cut back by 4 bases and J by 8 bases. Per the germline V gene, CDR1 is LGHDT and CDR2 is YNNKEL (reference sequence). CDR3 size: 16 residues.

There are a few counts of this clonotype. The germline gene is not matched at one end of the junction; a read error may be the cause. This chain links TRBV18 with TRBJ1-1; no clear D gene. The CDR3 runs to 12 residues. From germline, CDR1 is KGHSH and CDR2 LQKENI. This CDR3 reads CASPPLRNWAFF. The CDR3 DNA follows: TGTGCCAGCCCACCCCTTAGAAATTGGGCTTTCTTT.

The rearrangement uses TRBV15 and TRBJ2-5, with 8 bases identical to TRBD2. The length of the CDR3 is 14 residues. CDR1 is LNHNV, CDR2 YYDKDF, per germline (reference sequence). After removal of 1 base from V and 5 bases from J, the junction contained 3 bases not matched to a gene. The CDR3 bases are TGTGCCACCAGCAGAGGACTAGCGCGGGAGACCCAGTACTTC. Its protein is CATSRGLARETQYF.

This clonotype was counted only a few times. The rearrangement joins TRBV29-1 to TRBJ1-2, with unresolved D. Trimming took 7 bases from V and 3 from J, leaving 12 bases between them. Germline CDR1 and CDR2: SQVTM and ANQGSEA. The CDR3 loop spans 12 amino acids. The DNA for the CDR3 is TGCAGCGCTCATGACGGTGACTATGGCTACACCTTC. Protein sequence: CSAHDGDYGYTF.

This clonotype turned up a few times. The CDR3 loop is CASLGRGILNNEQFF. The CDR3 DNA follows: TGTGCCAGCTTGGGACGGGGGATCCTAAACAATGAGCAGTTCTTC. This chain uses TRBV28 with TRBJ2-5, with D perhaps matching TRBD2 (6 bases). The J call may not be correct, given that the DNA end is closer to TRBJ2-1. Looked up from germline, CDR1 is MDHEN and CDR2 is SYDVKM. There are 15 residues in the CDR3.

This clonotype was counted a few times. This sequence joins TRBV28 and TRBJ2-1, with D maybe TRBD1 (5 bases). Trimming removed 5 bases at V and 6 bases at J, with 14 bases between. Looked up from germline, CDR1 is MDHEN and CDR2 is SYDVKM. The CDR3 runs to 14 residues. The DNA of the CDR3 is TGTGCCAGCAGTCTGGGGCGTGAGGTCAATGAGCAGTTCTTC. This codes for CASSLGREVNEQFF.

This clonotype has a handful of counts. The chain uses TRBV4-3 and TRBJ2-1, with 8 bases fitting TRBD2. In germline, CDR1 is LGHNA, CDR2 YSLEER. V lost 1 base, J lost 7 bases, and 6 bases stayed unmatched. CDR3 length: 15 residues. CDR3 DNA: TGCGCCAGCAGCCAAGTAACGGGAGGGGTAAATGAGCAGTTCTTC. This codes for CASSQVTGGVNEQFF.

The CDR3 spells CASSPFLSSGSYTGELFF. The CDR3 DNA follows: TGTGCCAGCAGCCCGTTTCTGTCTAGCGGGAGTTACACCGGGGAGCTGTTTTTT. The rearrangement joins TRBV7-8 to TRBJ2-2, with TRBD2 matching 10 bases. This CDR3 region has 18 residues. Germline V gene data show CDR1 as SGHVS and CDR2 as FQNEAQ. With V trimmed by 5 bases and J by 3 bases, 12 bases remained unmatched.

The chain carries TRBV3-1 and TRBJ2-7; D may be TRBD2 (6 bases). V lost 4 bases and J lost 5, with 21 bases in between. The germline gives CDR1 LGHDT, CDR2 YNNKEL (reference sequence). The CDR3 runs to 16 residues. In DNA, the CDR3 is TGTGCCAGCAGCCCCCCCGGGCGGGGAAAAGGGGACGAGCAGTACTTC. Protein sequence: CASSPPGRGKGDEQYF.

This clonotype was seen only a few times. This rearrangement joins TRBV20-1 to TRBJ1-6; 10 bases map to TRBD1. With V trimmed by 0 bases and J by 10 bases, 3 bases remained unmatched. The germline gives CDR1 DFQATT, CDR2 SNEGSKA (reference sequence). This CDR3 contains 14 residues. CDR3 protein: CSARETGGNSPLHF. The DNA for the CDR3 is TGCAGTGCTAGAGAGACAGGGGGCAACTCACCCCTCCACTTT.

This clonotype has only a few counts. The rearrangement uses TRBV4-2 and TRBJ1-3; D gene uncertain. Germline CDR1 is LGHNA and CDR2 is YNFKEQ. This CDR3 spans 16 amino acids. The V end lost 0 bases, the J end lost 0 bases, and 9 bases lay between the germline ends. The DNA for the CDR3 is TGTGCCAGCAGCCAAGATGCGGGTGCCTCTGGAAACACCATATATTTT. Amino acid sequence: CASSQDAGASGNTIYF.

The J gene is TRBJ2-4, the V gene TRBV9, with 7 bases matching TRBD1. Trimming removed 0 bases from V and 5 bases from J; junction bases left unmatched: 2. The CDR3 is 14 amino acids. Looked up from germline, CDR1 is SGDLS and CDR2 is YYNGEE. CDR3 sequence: CASSVEGQQNIQYF. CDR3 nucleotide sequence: TGTGCCAGCAGCGTAGAGGGACAGCAAAACATTCAGTACTTC.

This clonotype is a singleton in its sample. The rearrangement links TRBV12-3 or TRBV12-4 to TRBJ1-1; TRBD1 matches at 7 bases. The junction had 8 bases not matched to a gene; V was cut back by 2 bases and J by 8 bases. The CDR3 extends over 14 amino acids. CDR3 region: CASSLRVPGGEAFF. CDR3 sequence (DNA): TGTGCCAGCAGTTTAAGGGTCCCAGGGGGGGAAGCTTTCTTT.

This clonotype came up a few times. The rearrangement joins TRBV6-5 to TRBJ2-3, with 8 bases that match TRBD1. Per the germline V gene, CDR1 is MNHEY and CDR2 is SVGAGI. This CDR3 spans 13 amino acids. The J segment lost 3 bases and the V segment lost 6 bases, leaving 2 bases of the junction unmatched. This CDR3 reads CASRDRATDTQYF. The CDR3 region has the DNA TGTGCCAGCAGGGACAGGGCGACAGATACGCAGTATTTT.

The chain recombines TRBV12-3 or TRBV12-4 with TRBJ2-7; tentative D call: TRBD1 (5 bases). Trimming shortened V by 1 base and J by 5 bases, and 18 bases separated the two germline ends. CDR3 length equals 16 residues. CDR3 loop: CASSLVGPSRAHEQYF. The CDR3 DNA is TGTGCCAGCAGTTTAGTGGGCCCGAGCAGGGCCCACGAGCAGTACTTC.

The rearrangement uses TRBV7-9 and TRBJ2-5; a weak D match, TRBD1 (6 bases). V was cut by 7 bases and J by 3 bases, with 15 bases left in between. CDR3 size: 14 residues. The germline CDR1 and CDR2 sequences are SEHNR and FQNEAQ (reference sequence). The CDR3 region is CASTRQDFEETQYF. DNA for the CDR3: TGTGCCAGCACGCGACAGGACTTCGAAGAGACCCAGTACTTC.

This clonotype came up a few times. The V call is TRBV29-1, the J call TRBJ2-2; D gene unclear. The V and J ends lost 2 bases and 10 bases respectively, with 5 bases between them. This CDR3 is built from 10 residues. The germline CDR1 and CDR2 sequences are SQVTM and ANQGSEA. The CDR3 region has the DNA TGCAGCGTTGAAACACCGGAGCTGTTTTTT. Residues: CSVETPELFF.

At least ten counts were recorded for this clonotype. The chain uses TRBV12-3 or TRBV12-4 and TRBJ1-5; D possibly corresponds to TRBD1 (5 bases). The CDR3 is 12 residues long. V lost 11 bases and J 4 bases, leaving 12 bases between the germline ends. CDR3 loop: CASTGTNQPQHF. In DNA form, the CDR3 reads TGTGCCTCCACGGGGACTAATCAGCCCCAGCATTTT.

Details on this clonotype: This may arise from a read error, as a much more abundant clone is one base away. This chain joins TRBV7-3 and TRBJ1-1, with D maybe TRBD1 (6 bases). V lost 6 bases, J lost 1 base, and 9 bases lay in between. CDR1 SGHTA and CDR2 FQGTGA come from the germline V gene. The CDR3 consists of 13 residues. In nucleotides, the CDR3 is TGTGCCAGCAGGTACAGGGAGAACACTGAAGCTTTCTTT. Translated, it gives CASRYRENTEAFF.

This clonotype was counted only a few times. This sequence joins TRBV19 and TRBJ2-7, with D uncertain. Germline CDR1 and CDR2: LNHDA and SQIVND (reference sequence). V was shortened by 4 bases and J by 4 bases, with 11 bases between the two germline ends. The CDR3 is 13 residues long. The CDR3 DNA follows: TGTGCCAGTAGTACGGGCATCGGATACGAGCAGTACTTC. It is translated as CASSTGIGYEQYF.

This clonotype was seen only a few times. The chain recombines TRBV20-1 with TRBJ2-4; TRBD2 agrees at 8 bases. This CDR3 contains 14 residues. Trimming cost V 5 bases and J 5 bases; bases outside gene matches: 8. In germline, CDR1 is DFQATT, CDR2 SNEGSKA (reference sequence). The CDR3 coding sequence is TGCAGTGCTGGAATCGGGGGGGCGGAAAACATTCAGTACTTC. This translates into CSAGIGGAENIQYF.

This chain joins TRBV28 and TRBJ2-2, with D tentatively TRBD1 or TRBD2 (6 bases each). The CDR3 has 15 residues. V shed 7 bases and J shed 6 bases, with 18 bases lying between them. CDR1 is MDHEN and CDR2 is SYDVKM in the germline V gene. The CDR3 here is CASTGGQIGAGELFF. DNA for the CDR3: TGTGCCAGCACCGGGGGACAAATTGGCGCCGGGGAGCTGTTTTTT.

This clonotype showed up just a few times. CDR3 protein: CASSFSAGSYNEQFF. CDR3 bases: TGTGCCAGCAGCTTCTCCGCGGGATCGTACAATGAGCAGTTCTTC. The chain employs TRBV7-2 and TRBJ2-1; maybe TRBD2 (6 bases). Germline CDR1 is SGHTA and CDR2 is FQGNSA. The CDR3 has 15 residues. V gave up 3 bases and J gave up 4 bases, with 13 bases separating them.